Listed below are T cell receptor beta chains from one sample, sequenced in a study of cytomegalovirus exposure and HLA in healthy donors. Clones were read by immunoSEQ multiplex PCR, and TCRdb kept only the in-frame ones, dropping some. The sample consists of fewer than 200,000 clones, 80% of them appearing once. The sequenced sample was PBMCs. The receptor source for this set is a boy aged 10-17 years in good health and CMV-seronegative. Both conserved end residues are part of each CDR3. A D gene is named only where the DNA matches it firmly. The listing skips clone size in some rows; elsewhere it reads once, few, many or a size class.

.	TRBD1	TRBV7-9	TRBJ2-7	TGTTCCAGCAGCTCCTCCGGGACAGTCGTAAACGAGCAGTACTTC	CSSSSSGTVVNEQYF
.	TRBD2	TRBV11-3	TRBJ2-3	TGTGCCAGCGCCTGGGGACTAGCGGGAGGTACTAGCACAGATACGCAGTATTTT	CASAWGLAGGTSTDTQYF
.	.	TRBV7-3	TRBJ2-1	TGTGCCAGCAGCTCATCGGGACTGTTAGGGGATGAGCAGTTCTTC	CASSSSGLLGDEQFF
.	.	TRBV23-1	TRBJ1-2	TGCGCCAGCACCCAAGGTCCCTCGGGTAATGGCTACACCTTC	CASTQGPSGNGYTF
.	.	TRBV19	TRBJ1-5	TGTGCCAGTAGTGGGCAGGTCAATCAGCCCCAGCATTTT	CASSGQVNQPQHF
.	.	TRBV5-6	TRBJ1-5	TGTGCCAGCAGCTTCGGTACAGGGCGCAATCAGCCCCAGCATTTT	CASSFGTGRNQPQHF
.	.	TRBV29-1	TRBJ1-1	TGCAGCGTGGGACACATCTTACTGAACACTGAAGCTTTCTTT	CSVGHILLNTEAFF
once	TRBD2	TRBV7-9	TRBJ2-2	TGTGCCAGCAGCTTATCTCGACTAGCCGAGAACACCGGGGAGCTGTTTTTT	CASSLSRLAENTGELFF
.	TRBD1	TRBV27	TRBJ1-1	TGTGCCAGCAGCCTGACAGGGATAAACACTGAAGCTTTCTTT	CASSLTGINTEAFF
few	.	TRBV19	TRBJ1-2	TGTGCCAGTAGAGACCCCCAGGGGAGAGGCTACACCTTC	CASRDPQGRGYTF
.	TRBD2	TRBV7-8	TRBJ2-7	TGTGCCAGCAGGCGTAGCGGGGGGTCCCTCTACGAGCAGTACTTC	CASRRSGGSLYEQYF
.	.	TRBV6-4	TRBJ1-5	TGTGCCAGCAGTGCTGAAGGGGGTAGCAATCAGCCCCAGCATTTT	CASSAEGGSNQPQHF
.	.	TRBV18	TRBJ1-5	TGTGCCAGCTCACTCGGGGATCAGCCCCAGCATTTT	CASSLGDQPQHF
.	.	TRBV5-1	TRBJ2-6	TGCGCCAGCAGCTTCTGGTCTGAGCAGGGAGGAACTGGGGCCAACGTCCTGACTTTC	CASSFWSEQGGTGANVLTF
few	.	TRBV9	TRBJ1-6	TGTGCCAGCAGCGTGCTATATAATTCACCCCTCCACTTT	CASSVLYNSPLHF
.	TRBD1	TRBV7-9	TRBJ1-2	TGTTCCAGCAGCGGAGGAGGGGGGACAGACTACTATGGCTACACCTTC	CSSSGGGGTDYYGYTF
.	TRBD1	TRBV19	TRBJ1-1	TGTGCCAGTAGTAGGCCGGGACAGGGAGGTTTAGGCACTGAAGCTTTCTTT	CASSRPGQGGLGTEAFF
.	TRBD1	TRBV6-1	TRBJ1-2	TGTGCCAGCAGGCAGGACAGGGGGCCCTATGGCTACACCTTC	CASRQDRGPYGYTF
.	TRBD2	TRBV7-2	TRBJ2-1	TGTGCCAGCATCACCCCGGGACTAGCGGGAGTGGGTGAGCAGTTCTTC	CASITPGLAGVGEQFF
.	TRBD1	TRBV4-3	TRBJ1-2	TGCGCCAGCAGCCGCACACCCGGACAGGACGTGTGGGGCTACACCTTC	CASSRTPGQDVWGYTF
few	TRBD2	TRBV30	TRBJ2-5	TGTGCCTGGAGTGCCGGGACTAGCGGGAGTGAGACCCAGTACTTC	CAWSAGTSGSETQYF
.	.	TRBV27	TRBJ1-5	TGTGCCAGCAGTTTAGGAGGGTATCAGCCCCAGCATTTT	CASSLGGYQPQHF
.	TRBD1	TRBV9	TRBJ2-3	TGTGCCAGCAGCTCGACAGGGGCTAGCACAGATACGCAGTATTTT	CASSSTGASTDTQYF
.	.	TRBV30	TRBJ2-7	TGTGCCTGGAAGGACCGCAGGGCCTACGAGCAGTACTTC	CAWKDRRAYEQYF
.	TRBD1	TRBV4-3	TRBJ2-7	TGCGCCAGCAGCCATAACCGGGACAGGGGACACGAGCAGTACTTC	CASSHNRDRGHEQYF
few	.	TRBV6-6	TRBJ1-2	TGTGCCAGCAGCTCTCAGGTACCGACCTATGGCTACACCTTC	CASSSQVPTYGYTF
once	TRBD1	TRBV4-3	TRBJ2-7	TGCGCCAGCAGCCAAGATTTGTGGACAGGGGTTGGAGAGCAGTACTTC	CASSQDLWTGVGEQYF
.	.	TRBV7-6	TRBJ1-1	TGTGCCAGCAGCTCCGGGGACTGGAATCGGGGAGCTTTCTTT	CASSSGDWNRGAFF
.	.	TRBV5-6	TRBJ1-4	TGTGCCAGCAGCTTGGCCTTGGGGCAGGGAAATGAAAAACTGTTTTTT	CASSLALGQGNEKLFF
.	TRBD1	TRBV7-2	TRBJ2-5	TGTGCCAGCAGCCAGGGGGCTAGCGAGGAAGAGACCCAGTACTTC	CASSQGASEEETQYF
.	TRBD1	TRBV6-5	TRBJ2-1	TGTGCCAGCAGCGGGGACAGTTACAATGAGCAGTTCTTC	CASSGDSYNEQFF
.	TRBD2	TRBV19	TRBJ2-5	TGTGCCAGTAGTCTGGTAGCGGGAGGGATGGGGACCCAGTACTTC	CASSLVAGGMGTQYF
.	.	TRBV4-1	TRBJ1-5	TGCGCCAGCAGCCGAGCCTGGGAGGGACAGCCCCAGCATTTT	CASSRAWEGQPQHF
.	TRBD2	TRBV4-3	TRBJ2-3	TGCGCCAGCAGACGTACTAGCGGGGAAAGCACAGATACGCAGTATTTT	CASRRTSGESTDTQYF
.	.	TRBV5-6	TRBJ1-6	TGTGCCAGCAGCGTACCGGGAAGCCGTTCACCCCTCCACTTT	CASSVPGSRSPLHF
.	TRBD2	TRBV13	TRBJ2-7	TGTGCCAGCAGCTTCCTCGTTACTACGGGAGGAATCTACGAGCAGTACTTC	CASSFLVTTGGIYEQYF
.	TRBD2	TRBV9	TRBJ2-2	TGTGCCAGCAGACCCGGGGGGGCGGACACCGGGGAGCTGTTTTTT	CASRPGGADTGELFF
.	.	TRBV4-3	TRBJ1-2	TGCGCCAGCAGCCAAGGACTGCAAGCTAACTATGGCTACACCTTC	CASSQGLQANYGYTF
.	TRBD1	TRBV11-2	TRBJ2-4	TGTGCCAGCAGCTTAGTTAGACAAGGACAGGGGGTATGGGGAAACATTCAGTACTTC	CASSLVRQGQGVWGNIQYF
once	.	TRBV5-1	TRBJ2-7	TGCGCCAGCAGCTACAAAGTGTTGGGACTGATCTCCTACGAGCAGTACTTC	CASSYKVLGLISYEQYF
once	TRBD1	TRBV30	TRBJ2-1	TGTGCCTGGAGTAGGACAGGGCCAGATGAGCAGTTCTTC	CAWSRTGPDEQFF
.	TRBD1	TRBV11-3	TRBJ2-4	TGTGCCAGCAGCTTAGGGGCCGGGACAGGGGGCTCGAGAGCCAAAAACATTCAGTACTTC	CASSLGAGTGGSRAKNIQYF
.	.	TRBV6-6	TRBJ2-7	TGTGCCAGCAGTTACGGGGGACAAAGGAGTACCTACGAGCAGTACTTC	CASSYGGQRSTYEQYF
.	TRBD2	TRBV7-2	TRBJ2-2	TGTGCCAGCAGTTTGACTAGCGGGAGGGCGGGGACCGGGGAGCTGTTTTTT	CASSLTSGRAGTGELFF
.	.	TRBV5-1	TRBJ2-5	TGCGCCAGCAGCTTGGGGGTTGGGCAGAAAGAGACCCAGTACTTC	CASSLGVGQKETQYF
.	TRBD1	TRBV4-1	TRBJ2-2	TGCGCCAGCAGCCACACAGGGGTATTTGACACCGGGAAGCTGTTTTTT	CASSHTGVFDTGKLFF
.	.	TRBV11-2	TRBJ1-2	TGTGCCAGCAGCTTAGCAGGGATGTATGGCTACACCTTC	CASSLAGMYGYTF
.	TRBD1	TRBV19	TRBJ2-7	TGTGCCAGTAGTATCGCAGAGGACAGGCCTTCCTACGAGCAGTACTTC	CASSIAEDRPSYEQYF
.	.	TRBV30	TRBJ2-5	TGTGCCTGGAGTGTGCAGGGCCAAGAGACCCAGTACTTC	CAWSVQGQETQYF
.	.	TRBV2	TRBJ2-4	TGTGCCAGCAGTATAATGGCTTTAGCCAAAAACATTCAGTACTTC	CASSIMALAKNIQYF
.	TRBD1	TRBV7-2	TRBJ2-5	TGTGCCAGCAGCTTCGCGACAGGGCTGGAGACCCAGTACTTC	CASSFATGLETQYF
.	TRBD1	TRBV5-1	TRBJ2-5	TGCGCCAGCAGCGGGACAGGGCCTTACCAAGAGACCCAGTACTTC	CASSGTGPYQETQYF
.	TRBD1	TRBV27	TRBJ1-2	TGTGCCAGCAGTCCCTTAGGACAGGGCCTTGGGGGCTACACCTTC	CASSPLGQGLGGYTF
once	.	TRBV18	TRBJ2-1	TGTGCCAGCTCACTCATCTTGGACAGCTACAATGAGCAGTTCTTC	CASSLILDSYNEQFF
.	TRBD1	TRBV15	TRBJ2-3	TGTGCCACCAGCCTTTGGACAGGGGTGTTAGATACGCAGTATTTT	CATSLWTGVLDTQYF
few	TRBD1	TRBV6-5	TRBJ2-2	TGTGCCAGCAGTAGACAGGGGGCGCTTACCGGGGAGCTGTTTTTT	CASSRQGALTGELFF
.	.	TRBV21-1	TRBJ2-7	TGTGCCAGCAGCAAGTCTGGGACGCGGGAGCTGTCATACGAGCAGTACTTC	CASSKSGTRELSYEQYF
.	.	TRBV6-5	TRBJ2-5	TGTGCCAGCAAAACAGGGATCTCTCAAGAGACCCAGTACTTC	CASKTGISQETQYF
.	.	TRBV7-8	TRBJ1-4	TGTGCCAGCAGATCCGTCGCAACTAATGAAAAACTGTTTTTT	CASRSVATNEKLFF